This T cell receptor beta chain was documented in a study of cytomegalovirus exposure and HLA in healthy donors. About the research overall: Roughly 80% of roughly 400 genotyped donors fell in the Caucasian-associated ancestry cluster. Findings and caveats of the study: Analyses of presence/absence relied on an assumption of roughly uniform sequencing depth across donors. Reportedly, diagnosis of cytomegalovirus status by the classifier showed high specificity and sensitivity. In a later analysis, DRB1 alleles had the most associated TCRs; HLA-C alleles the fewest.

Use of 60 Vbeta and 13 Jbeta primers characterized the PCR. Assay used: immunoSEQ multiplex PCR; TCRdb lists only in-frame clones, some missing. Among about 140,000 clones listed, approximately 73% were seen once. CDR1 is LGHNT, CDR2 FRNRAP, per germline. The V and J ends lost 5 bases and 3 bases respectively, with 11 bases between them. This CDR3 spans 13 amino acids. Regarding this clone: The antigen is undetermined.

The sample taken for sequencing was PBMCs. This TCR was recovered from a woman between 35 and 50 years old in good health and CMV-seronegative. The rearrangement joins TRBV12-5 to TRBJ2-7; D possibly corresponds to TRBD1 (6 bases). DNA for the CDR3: TGTGCTAGTGGTGTAAGACAGGACTACGAGCAGTACTTC. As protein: CASGVRQDYEQYF.